One sample yielded the 6 T cell receptor beta chains listed below, sequenced in a study of blood T cell repertoires in COVID-19. Assay used: immunoSEQ multiplex PCR; TCRdb lists only in-frame clones, some missing. The sample consists of fewer than 500,000 clones, about 89% of them appearing once. Sequences were obtained from peripheral blood. Receptors were obtained from a woman aged 25-40 years with acute or convalescent COVID-19.

The chain employs TRBV30 and TRBJ1-2, with D possibly being TRBD1 (5 bases). Germline loops: CDR1 GTSNPN, CDR2 SVGIG (reference sequence). There are 14 residues in the CDR3. V shed 1 base and J shed 5 bases, with 14 bases lying between them. The CDR3 loop reads CAWSETEFHYGYTF. The CDR3 bases are TGTGCCTGGAGTGAGACAGAATTCCATTATGGCTACACCTTC. Complete variable domain (other parts from reference TRBV30 and TRBJ1-2): SQTIHQWPATLVQPVGSPLSLECTVEGTSNPNLYWYRQAAGRGLQLLFYSVGIGQISSEVPQNLSASRPQDRQFILSSKKLLLSDSGFYLCAWSETEFHYGYTFGSGTRLTVV.

The chain employs TRBV27 and TRBJ1-5; D is uncertain. V was trimmed by 3 bases and J by 4 bases, leaving 7 bases between them. The CDR3 loop spans 13 amino acids. Germline CDR1 reads MNHEY; CDR2 reads SMNVEV (reference sequence). CDR3 in DNA: TGTGCCAGCAGTTTGGACTGGAATCAGCCCCAGCATTTT. This encodes CASSLDWNQPQHF.

This chain uses TRBV5-1 with TRBJ1-5; D perhaps matches TRBD1 (5 bases). Germline V gene lookup returns CDR1 SGHRS and CDR2 YFSETQ. V shed 4 bases and J shed 3 bases, with 17 bases lying between them. CDR3 size: 16 residues. DNA for the CDR3: TGCGCCAGCAGCCCGGGAGGGGCCGTAAACAATCAGCCCCAGCATTTT. This encodes CASSPGGAVNNQPQHF.

This clone was detected a few times. The CDR3 reads CASSPRRELGYGYTF. CDR3 nucleotide sequence: TGTGCCAGCAGCCCCCGGCGGGAACTAGGTTATGGCTACACCTTC. The rearrangement links TRBV21-1 to TRBJ1-2. TRBV21-1 has pseudogene status. The CDR3 spans 15 residues.

This rearrangement joins TRBV3-1 (or the pseudogene TRBV3-2) to TRBJ2-3; the D gene is possibly TRBD2 (5 bases). The CDR3 contains 12 residues. Germline CDR1 LGHDT, CDR2 YNNKEL (reference sequence). V lost 4 bases to trimming and J lost 5 bases, with 7 bases between them. CDR3 sequence: CASSPRGDTQYF. CDR3 nucleotides: TGTGCCAGCAGCCCACGGGGAGATACGCAGTATTTT.

This sequence joins TRBV6-6 and TRBJ2-7; tentatively, D is TRBD2 (5 bases). The CDR3 spans 13 residues. The V end was cut by 10 bases, the J end by 6 bases, with 19 bases between. Germline CDR1 and CDR2: MNHNY and SVGAGI (reference sequence). The CDR3 DNA reads TGTGCCATACGCCCGGGAAGGAACTCCGAGCAGTACTTC. Protein: CAIRPGRNSEQYF.